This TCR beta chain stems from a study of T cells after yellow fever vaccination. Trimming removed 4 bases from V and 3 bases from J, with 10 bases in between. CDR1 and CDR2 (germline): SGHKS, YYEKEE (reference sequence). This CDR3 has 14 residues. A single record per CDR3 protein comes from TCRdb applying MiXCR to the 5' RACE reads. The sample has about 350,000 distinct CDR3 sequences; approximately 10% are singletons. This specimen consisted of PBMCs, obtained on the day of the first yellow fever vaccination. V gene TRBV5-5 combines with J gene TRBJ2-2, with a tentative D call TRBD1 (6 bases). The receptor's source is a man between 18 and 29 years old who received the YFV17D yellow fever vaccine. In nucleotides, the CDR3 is TGTGCCAGCAGCCACAGGGTCGACACCGGGGAGCTGTTTTTT. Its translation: CASSHRVDTGELFF.